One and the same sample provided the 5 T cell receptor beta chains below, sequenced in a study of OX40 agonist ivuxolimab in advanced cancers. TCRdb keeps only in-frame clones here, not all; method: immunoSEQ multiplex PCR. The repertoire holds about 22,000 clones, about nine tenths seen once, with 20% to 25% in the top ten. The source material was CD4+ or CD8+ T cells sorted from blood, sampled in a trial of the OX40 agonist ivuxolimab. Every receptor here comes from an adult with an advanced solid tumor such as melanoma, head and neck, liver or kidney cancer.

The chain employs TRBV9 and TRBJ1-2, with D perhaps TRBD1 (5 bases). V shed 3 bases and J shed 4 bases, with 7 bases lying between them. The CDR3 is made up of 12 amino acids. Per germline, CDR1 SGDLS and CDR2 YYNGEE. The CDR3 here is CASSAGVYGYTF. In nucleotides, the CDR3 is TGTGCCAGCAGCGCGGGGGTCTATGGCTACACCTTC.

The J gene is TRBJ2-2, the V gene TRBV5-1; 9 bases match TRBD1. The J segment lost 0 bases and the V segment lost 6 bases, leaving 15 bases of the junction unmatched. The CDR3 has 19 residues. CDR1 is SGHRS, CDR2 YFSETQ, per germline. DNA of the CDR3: TGCGCCAGCACTAGGTGGGGACAGGGACCTTCTACGAACACCGGGGAGCTGTTTTTT. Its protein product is CASTRWGQGPSTNTGELFF.

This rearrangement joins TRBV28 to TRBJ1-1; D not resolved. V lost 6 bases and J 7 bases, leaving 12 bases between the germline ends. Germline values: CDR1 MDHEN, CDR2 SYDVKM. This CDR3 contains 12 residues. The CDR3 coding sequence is TGTGCCAGCAGCCCAATGGTAAATGAAGCTTTCTTT. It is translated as CASSPMVNEAFF.

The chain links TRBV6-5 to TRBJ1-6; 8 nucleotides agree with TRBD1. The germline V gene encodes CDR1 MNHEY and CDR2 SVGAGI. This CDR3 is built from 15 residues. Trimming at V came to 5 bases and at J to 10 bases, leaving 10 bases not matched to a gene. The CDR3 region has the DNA TGTGCCAGCAGTCAGGCAGGGGGCCAAGGGTCACCCCTCCACTTT. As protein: CASSQAGGQGSPLHF.

The CDR3 region is CASSEHSNPYEGTQYF. In nucleotides, the CDR3 is TGTGCCAGCAGCGAACACTCCAATCCGTATGAAGGTACGCAGTATTTT. The chain combines TRBV9 with TRBJ2-3; D remains unclear. The CDR3 spans 16 residues. V lost 3 bases and J lost 8, with 22 bases in between. CDR1 is SGDLS and CDR2 is YYNGEE in the germline V gene.